This TCR beta chain was identified during a study of CD8 T cells in Susac syndrome. From blood CD8+ and CD4+ T cells, TCR beta sequences were generated. In the multiple sclerosis control group, patients were treatment-naive and had stable or active relapsing-remitting disease. Negative isolation was used for CD8+ and CD4+ T cells, and FACS enrichment was applied to TEMRA cells. Germline V gene data show CDR1 as SGHTA and CDR2 as FQGTGA. The ends were cut back, 5 bases at V and 0 bases at J, with 11 bases in the middle. This CDR3 comprises 15 residues. With random hexamers, reverse transcription was performed on about 0.5 to 1 ug of RNA. Multiplex PCR with immunoSEQ amplified the TCR beta CDR3 across 54 Vbeta and 13 Jbeta. TCRdb independently ran MiXCR on the immunoSEQ multiplex PCR reads; one entry per CDR3 protein. The data contain about 290,000 distinct CDR3 sequences, approximately 85% of them singletons.

The chain uses TRBV7-3 and TRBJ2-1, with D possibly being TRBD1 or TRBD2 (5 bases each). Sequences were obtained from CD8+ T cells from PBMCs. The clonotype comes from a human donor with multiple sclerosis. The CDR3 sequence: CASSAAGSSYNEQFF. As DNA, the CDR3 is TGTGCCAGCAGCGCGGCAGGGAGCTCCTACAATGAGCAGTTCTTC.